This T cell receptor beta chain was profiled in a study of CD8 T cells in Susac syndrome. Findings and limits, study-wide: The study's TCR sequencing and HLA analysis drew on a certain number of individuals. That number was acknowledged as relatively small.

The RNA input was roughly 0.45 to 1 ug, and it was reverse transcribed with random hexamers. It was immunoSEQ multiplex PCR that amplified TCR beta CDR3 across 54 Vbeta and 13 Jbeta. TCRdb re-called the immunoSEQ multiplex PCR reads through MiXCR, storing one row per CDR3 protein. This sample has 130,000 to 150,000 distinct CDR3 sequences, with about 93% found just once. The CDR3 consists of 14 residues. Trimming cost V 3 bases and J 8 bases; bases outside gene matches: 6. The germline CDR1 and CDR2 sequences are SGDLS and YYNGEE. As to this clonotype: Its antigen remains unknown.

TCR beta was sequenced from blood CD8+ and CD4+ T cells. Sequenced sample: CD8+ T cells from PBMCs. This receptor was identified in a human donor in good health. The chain carries TRBV9 and TRBJ2-1; 9 bases align to TRBD2. Here the CDR3 reads CASSAGTSLYEQFF. CDR3 coding DNA: TGTGCCAGCAGCGCCGGGACTAGCTTATATGAGCAGTTCTTC.